This is a list of T cell receptor beta chains from one sample in a study of OX40 agonist ivuxolimab in advanced cancers. Profiling relied on immunoSEQ multiplex PCR, and the TCRdb table lists in-frame clones only, not all of them. The data show fewer than 90,000 clones, more than 85% seen once. The material sequenced was CD4+ or CD8+ T cells sorted from blood, taken in a trial of the OX40 agonist ivuxolimab. The receptor set was obtained from an adult with an advanced solid tumor such as melanoma, head and neck, liver or kidney cancer. Both conserved end residues are part of each CDR3. A D gene is named only where the DNA matches it firmly. Clone size is stated in some rows and not others, as once, few, many or a class when expanded.

V gene: TRBV27
J gene: TRBJ1-2
clone size: -
D gene: -
CDR3 protein: CASSLSPQGEVDYGYTF
CDR3 DNA: TGTGCCAGCAGTTTATCCCCACAGGGAGAGGTAGACTATGGCTACACCTTC

V gene: TRBV5-1
J gene: TRBJ2-4
clone size: -
D gene: -
CDR3 protein: CASSLEALGDF
CDR3 DNA: TGCGCCAGCAGCTTGGAAGCTCTTGGAGACTTC

V gene: TRBV28
J gene: TRBJ1-2
clone size: -
D gene: -
CDR3 protein: CASGPVGRMSLRGYTF
CDR3 DNA: TGTGCCAGCGGACCCGTCGGACGGATGTCTCTAAGGGGCTACACCTTC

V gene: TRBV19
J gene: TRBJ2-2
clone size: -
D gene: TRBD1
CDR3 protein: CASIGGQGWTGELFF
CDR3 DNA: TGTGCCAGTATTGGGGGACAGGGCTGGACCGGGGAGCTGTTTTTT

V gene: TRBV28
J gene: TRBJ2-7
clone size: once
D gene: TRBD2
CDR3 protein: CASSFFGTSGYEQYF
CDR3 DNA: TGTGCCAGCAGTTTTTTTGGGACTAGCGGATACGAGCAGTACTTC

V gene: TRBV7-2
J gene: TRBJ2-1
clone size: -
D gene: TRBD1
CDR3 protein: CASSLVTGGGNEQFF
CDR3 DNA: TGTGCCAGCAGCTTAGTGACAGGGGGTGGTAATGAGCAGTTCTTC

V gene: TRBV7-2
J gene: TRBJ2-3
clone size: -
D gene: TRBD2
CDR3 protein: CASSTGSGRNTDTQYF
CDR3 DNA: TGTGCCAGCAGCACCGGTAGCGGGAGAAACACAGATACGCAGTATTTT

V gene: TRBV5-8
J gene: TRBJ2-1
clone size: few
D gene: -
CDR3 protein: CASSSLMRGEDEQFF
CDR3 DNA: TGTGCCAGCAGTAGCTTGATGAGGGGGGAAGATGAGCAGTTCTTC

V gene: TRBV2
J gene: TRBJ2-2
clone size: -
D gene: -
CDR3 protein: CASLLTPTGELFF
CDR3 DNA: TGTGCCAGCCTTCTCACGCCCACCGGGGAGCTGTTTTTT

V gene: TRBV7-9
J gene: TRBJ2-2
clone size: -
D gene: -
CDR3 protein: CASSLDLTGELFF
CDR3 DNA: TGTGCCAGCAGCTTAGACCTCACCGGGGAGCTGTTTTTT

V gene: TRBV2
J gene: TRBJ2-3
clone size: once
D gene: -
CDR3 protein: CASSEGQVTDTQYF
CDR3 DNA: TGTGCCAGCAGTGAGGGTCAGGTCACAGATACGCAGTATTTT

V gene: TRBV7-3
J gene: TRBJ2-3
clone size: -
D gene: -
CDR3 protein: CASSPHWSSTDTQYF
CDR3 DNA: TGTGCCAGCAGCCCCCACTGGTCTAGCACAGATACGCAGTATTTT

V gene: TRBV6-1
J gene: TRBJ1-5
clone size: -
D gene: TRBD1
CDR3 protein: CASSEAPGGNQPQHF
CDR3 DNA: TGTGCCAGCAGTGAAGCCCCAGGGGGTAATCAGCCCCAGCATTTT

V gene: TRBV18
J gene: TRBJ2-2
clone size: few
D gene: TRBD1
CDR3 protein: CASSPPTGTGNTGELFF
CDR3 DNA: TGTGCCAGCTCACCCCCGACCGGGACAGGGAACACCGGGGAGCTGTTTTTT

V gene: TRBV5-6
J gene: TRBJ1-5
clone size: -
D gene: TRBD1
CDR3 protein: CASSSGQGKPQHF
CDR3 DNA: TGTGCCAGCAGCTCGGGACAGGGCAAGCCCCAGCATTTT

V gene: TRBV27
J gene: TRBJ1-4
clone size: -
D gene: TRBD1
CDR3 protein: CASSPRRGSREKLFF
CDR3 DNA: TGTGCCAGCAGTCCCCGCAGGGGGAGCCGCGAAAAACTGTTTTTT

V gene: TRBV6-5
J gene: TRBJ1-1
clone size: -
D gene: TRBD1
CDR3 protein: CASDKRGPGGEAFF
CDR3 DNA: TGTGCCAGCGACAAACGGGGCCCAGGGGGTGAAGCTTTCTTT

V gene: TRBV2
J gene: TRBJ2-6
clone size: once
D gene: TRBD1
CDR3 protein: CASSPTGVRHANVLTF
CDR3 DNA: TGTGCCAGCAGCCCAACAGGGGTTAGGCACGCCAACGTCCTGACTTTC

V gene: TRBV19
J gene: TRBJ1-2
clone size: -
D gene: -
CDR3 protein: CASTIRVQGRYGYTF
CDR3 DNA: TGTGCCAGTACCATAAGGGTTCAGGGTCGCTATGGCTACACCTTC

V gene: TRBV6-1
J gene: TRBJ1-1
clone size: -
D gene: TRBD1
CDR3 protein: CASSDRGGLYTEAFF
CDR3 DNA: TGTGCCAGCAGTGACAGAGGGGGCCTGTACACTGAAGCTTTCTTT

V gene: TRBV6-5
J gene: TRBJ1-2
clone size: once
D gene: -
CDR3 protein: CASSPSGGLGYGYTF
CDR3 DNA: TGTGCCAGCAGCCCCTCGGGTGGGCTAGGCTATGGCTACACCTTC

V gene: TRBV4-2
J gene: TRBJ1-3
clone size: -
D gene: -
CDR3 protein: CASSQDKASYSGNTIYF
CDR3 DNA: TGTGCCAGCAGCCAAGATAAAGCCAGTTACTCTGGAAACACCATATATTTT

V gene: TRBV19
J gene: TRBJ2-1
clone size: -
D gene: -
CDR3 protein: CASRPLGSAALGQFF
CDR3 DNA: TGTGCCAGTAGGCCACTAGGGAGCGCGGCCCTCGGTCAGTTCTTC

V gene: TRBV7-2
J gene: TRBJ2-3
clone size: -
D gene: -
CDR3 protein: CASSRLGDSTDTQYF
CDR3 DNA: TGTGCCAGCAGCCGACTAGGGGATAGCACAGATACGCAGTATTTT

V gene: TRBV18
J gene: TRBJ2-7
clone size: -
D gene: -
CDR3 protein: CASSLTEAYEQYF
CDR3 DNA: TGTGCCAGCTCACTGACTGAGGCCTACGAGCAGTACTTC

V gene: TRBV30
J gene: TRBJ2-3
clone size: once
D gene: -
CDR3 protein: CAWSVFGTPTDTQYF
CDR3 DNA: TGTGCCTGGAGTGTATTTGGGACCCCGACGGATACGCAGTATTTT

V gene: TRBV7-9
J gene: TRBJ2-7
clone size: -
D gene: -
CDR3 protein: CASSLRIEYEQYF
CDR3 DNA: TGTGCCAGCAGCTTAAGGATTGAATACGAGCAGTACTTC

V gene: TRBV18
J gene: TRBJ1-4
clone size: -
D gene: -
CDR3 protein: CASSPRGAGEKLFF
CDR3 DNA: TGTGCCAGCTCACCCCGAGGGGCAGGAGAAAAACTGTTTTTT

V gene: TRBV5-6
J gene: TRBJ1-3
clone size: once
D gene: TRBD1
CDR3 protein: CASSSLRTGSGNTIYF
CDR3 DNA: TGTGCCAGCAGCTCTTTACGGACAGGGTCTGGAAACACCATATATTTT

V gene: TRBV7-2
J gene: TRBJ2-3
clone size: -
D gene: -
CDR3 protein: CASSFTGSDTQYF
CDR3 DNA: TGTGCCAGCAGCTTTACAGGGTCAGATACGCAGTATTTT